The 19 T cell receptor beta chains below were found in one sample sequenced in a study of T cell clonality in common variable immunodeficiency. This table comes from immunoSEQ multiplex PCR, and its TCRdb copy is limited to in-frame clones, with some not included. In total the sample includes about 55,000 clones, none of them seen once. The sample taken for sequencing was peripheral blood mononuclear cells. These TCRs come from a person aged 18 to 75 in good health.

As to this clone: The CDR3 end is not reached by the read, which stops 3 residues before it; the germline J gene fills it in. The chain links TRBV2 to TRBJ1-2; unclear D gene. In germline, CDR1 is SNHLY, CDR2 FYNNEI. The CDR3 spans 17 residues. CDR3: CASSGGRERSGTDTYTF. CDR3 DNA (partial): TGTGCCAGCAGTGGTGGGCGGGAGAGGTCTGGCACAGATACC.

This clone was recorded many times. The read stops 3 residues short of the end of the CDR3; the missing end is completed from the germline J gene. This sequence joins TRBV6-1 and TRBJ1-5, with 8 bases matching TRBD1. Germline-derived CDR1 and CDR2 are MNHNS and SASEGT. V dropped 3 bases and J dropped 6; count of bases not matched to a gene: 4. This CDR3 is built from 14 residues. CDR3 residues: CASSDRGRGQPQHF. The part of the CDR3 DNA that was read is TGTGCCAGCAGTGACAGGGGGCGAGGTCAGCCC.

This clone was observed at least ten times. Read data end 3 residues before the CDR3 end; the end is taken from the germline J gene. The gene calls are TRBV6-2 or TRBV6-3 and TRBJ2-3; 7 nucleotides line up with TRBD2. Germline CDR1 is MNHEY and CDR2 is SVGEGT. This CDR3 contains 16 residues. The sequenced CDR3 bases are TGTGCCAGCAGTTACGCTAGCGGAGGGATCCAAGAGACG. This translates into CASSYASGGIQET. The entire CDR3 sequence reads CASSYASGGIQETQYF.

This clone has a count of ten or more. Read data end 3 residues before the CDR3 end; the end is taken from the germline J gene. The chain carries TRBV7-9 and TRBJ2-3; 7 bases agree with TRBD2. This CDR3 is 15 amino acids long. The germline V gene has CDR1 SEHNR and CDR2 FQNEAQ (reference sequence). V was clipped by 2 bases and J by 0 bases; unmatched bases: 2. The part of the CDR3 DNA that was read is TGTGCCAGCAGCTTAAGAGCGGGAAGCACAGATACG. Encoded protein: CASSLRAGSTDT. The whole CDR3 region reads CASSLRAGSTDTQYF.

Details on this clone: The read is 3 residues too short to cover the CDR3 end, so that end is filled in from the germline J gene. The gene calls are TRBV11-1 and TRBJ1-2; D perhaps matches TRBD1 (6 bases). This CDR3 region has 14 residues. Germline V CDR1 and CDR2: SGHAT, FQDESV (reference sequence). CDR3 sequence reads: CASSSDDRSASYTF. The CDR3 bases that were read are TGTGCCAGCAGCTCCGACGACAGGTCGGCGAGC.

This clone has at least ten counts. The read comes to an end 3 residues before the CDR3 does, leaving the germline J gene to fill in the end. This sequence joins TRBV28 and TRBJ1-2, with D perhaps TRBD1 (6 bases). Germline V lookup: CDR1 MDHEN, CDR2 SYDVKM. This CDR3 spans 12 amino acids. With 6 bases removed from V and 4 bases from J, the gap between germline ends came to 9 bases. CDR3 DNA, as far as it was read: TGTGCCAGCAGCGAACAGGGCTATGGC. Its protein is CASSEQGYG. The whole CDR3 reads CASSEQGYGYTF.

Comment on this clone: The read terminates 3 residues ahead of where the CDR3 ends, so the germline J gene completes it. Distinct nucleotide sequences in the sample also encode this CDR3. V usage is TRBV19 and J usage is TRBJ1-1; D gene uncertain. The CDR3 is 14 residues long. Per the germline V gene, CDR1 is LNHDA and CDR2 is SQIVND (reference sequence). CDR3 in amino acids: CASSIGADRGEAFF. Incomplete CDR3 DNA: TGTGCCAGTAGTATAGGGGCCGACCGAGGGGAA.

This clone was counted ten times or more. The read falls 3 residues short of the CDR3 end, and the missing part is taken from the germline J gene. The chain recombines TRBV30 with TRBJ2-1; unclear D gene. The CDR3 extends over 11 amino acids. From germline, CDR1 is GTSNPN and CDR2 SVGIG (reference sequence). Trimming left V 7 bases short and J 9 bases short, with 13 bases between. The part of the CDR3 DNA that was read is TGTGCCTCGTACTCGGGTGGTGAG. It specifies CASYSGGE. The full CDR3 protein reads CASYSGGEQFF.

This clone appeared many times. The DNA ends 3 residues before the CDR3 does, and the rest of the CDR3 is filled in from the germline J gene. The chain combines TRBV30 with TRBJ2-7; D remains unclear. This CDR3 has 10 residues. The V end lost 2 bases, the J end lost 5 bases, and 4 bases lay between the germline ends. Germline assignment: CDR1 GTSNPN and CDR2 SVGIG (reference sequence). CDR3 DNA (partial): TGTGCCTGGAGTATTAACGAG. It is translated as CAWSINE. The whole CDR3 is CAWSINEQYF.

This clone occurred many times. The CDR3 end lies 3 residues beyond the end of the read and is filled in from the germline J gene. J is TRBJ2-3 and V is TRBV6-1, with 12 nucleotides matching TRBD1. The V and J ends lost 3 bases and 3 bases, in that order; junction bases with no gene match: 1. CDR1 MNHNS and CDR2 SASEGT come from the germline V gene. The CDR3 loop spans 15 amino acids. The CDR3 sequence is CASSEGQGATDTQYF. The CDR3 bases that were read are TGTGCCAGCAGTGAGGGACAGGGGGCAACAGATACG.

This clone came up many times. One end of the junction fails to match germline, which may point to a read error. The read is 3 residues too short to cover the CDR3 end, so that end is filled in from the germline J gene. The chain couples TRBV4-2 to TRBJ1-1, with 12 bases that match TRBD1. The length of the CDR3 is 17 residues. In germline, CDR1 is LGHNA, CDR2 YNFKEQ. CDR3 in amino acids: CASSQDGTGGWNTEAFF. CDR3 DNA, as far as it was read: TGCGCCAGCAGCCAAGATGGGACAGGGGGCTGGAACACTGAA.

This clone has ten or more counts. The CDR3 end falls 3 residues outside the read, so it is completed with the germline J gene. This chain connects TRBV3-1 (or the pseudogene TRBV3-2) to TRBJ1-2; 7 bases are a match to TRBD1. This CDR3 is built from 16 residues. Trimming at V came to 2 bases and at J to 3 bases, leaving 9 bases not matched to a gene. The germline V gene has CDR1 LGHDT and CDR2 YNNKEL (reference sequence). The CDR3 sequence: CASSQRTYRGDYGYTF. The part of the CDR3 DNA that was read is TGTGCCAGCAGCCAAAGGACCTACAGGGGTGACTATGGC.

This clone was counted a few times. At one end the junction does not follow the germline gene, possibly because of a read error. The read ends 3 residues shy of where the CDR3 ends; the end is completed using the germline J gene. The rearrangement uses TRBV5-1 and TRBJ2-6, with D perhaps assigned TRBD1 or TRBD2 (6 bases each). The germline V gene encodes CDR1 SGHRS and CDR2 YFSETQ. The CDR3 contains 22 residues. This CDR3 reads CASGLGGVRNPMSRSGANVLTF. The CDR3 bases that were read are TGCGCCAGCGGCTTGGGGGGCGTCCGCAACCCTATGAGCCGCTCTGGGGCCAACGTC.

This clone was observed at least ten times. With the read ending 3 residues before the CDR3 end, the germline J gene is used to fill in that end. This chain uses TRBV18 with TRBJ1-1; D call uncertain. Germline loops: CDR1 KGHSH, CDR2 LQKENI. Between the trimmed V and J ends, which lost 2 bases and 3 bases, there was a span of 16 bases. CDR3 length equals 16 residues. This CDR3 is CASSPEPGRPDTEAFF. The sequenced part of the CDR3 DNA is TGTGCCAGCTCACCAGAACCGGGTCGGCCGGACACTGAA.

The sample holds many counts of this clone. The read terminates 3 residues ahead of where the CDR3 ends, so the germline J gene completes it. This sequence joins TRBV18 and TRBJ2-1; the D is unclear. The CDR3 is 14 amino acids. CDR1 and CDR2 from the germline V gene are KGHSH and LQKENI. Between the trimmed V and J ends, which lost 0 bases and 5 bases, there was a span of 8 bases. CDR3 sequence reads: CASSPPREDNEQFF. Partial CDR3 DNA: TGTGCCAGCTCACCACCGCGTGAAGACAATGAG.

This clone showed up many times. The CDR3 end lies 3 residues beyond the end of the read and is filled in from the germline J gene. The rearrangement joins TRBV13 to TRBJ1-2; a possible D gene is TRBD1 (6 bases). Germline CDR1 PRHDT, CDR2 FYEKMQ (reference sequence). The CDR3 consists of 13 residues. The ends were cut back, 6 bases at V and 3 bases at J, with 11 bases in the middle. The CDR3 loop reads CASREQGYYGYTF. The DNA read from the CDR3 is TGTGCCAGCAGGGAACAGGGTTACTATGGC.

The table lists this clone with many counts. The read finishes 3 residues shy of the CDR3 end, and the germline J gene is used to complete it. V usage is TRBV7-2 and J usage is TRBJ2-3; 12 positions match TRBD2. The germline V gene has CDR1 SGHTA and CDR2 FQGNSA. Trimming removed 8 bases from V and 1 base from J; junction bases left unmatched: 4. This CDR3 contains 15 residues. The CDR3 loop is CASGTSGGRTDTQYF. CDR3 bases read: TGTGCCAGCGGCACTAGCGGGGGGCGCACAGATACG.

This clone was counted at least ten times. Incomplete CDR3 DNA: TGCAGTGCTAGAGATATGGACAGCAGATATCAGCCC. Its translation: CSARDMDSRYQP. The full CDR3 reads CSARDMDSRYQPQHF. This chain links TRBV20-1 with TRBJ1-5; tentative D call: TRBD1 (6 bases). The read gets to within 3 residues of the CDR3 end, and the germline J gene fills in the rest. Germline CDR1 DFQATT, CDR2 SNEGSKA (reference sequence). CDR3 length: 15 residues. Trimming cost V 0 bases and J 5 bases, with 14 bases left between them.

In its sample, this clone was seen a few times. One base away lies a much larger clone, so this may be a sequencing read error. The DNA ends 3 residues before the CDR3 does, and the rest of the CDR3 is filled in from the germline J gene. The V and J genes are TRBV6-1 and TRBJ2-2; TRBD1 matches 11 bases. The CDR3 covers 18 residues. In germline, CDR1 is MNHNS, CDR2 SASEGT. The CDR3 bases that were read are TGTGCCAGCAGTGAACCGGGACAGGGGGGCAGTGGGGCCAACGTG. Encoded protein: CASSEPGQGGSGANV. The whole CDR3 protein reads CASSEPGQGGSGANVLFF.